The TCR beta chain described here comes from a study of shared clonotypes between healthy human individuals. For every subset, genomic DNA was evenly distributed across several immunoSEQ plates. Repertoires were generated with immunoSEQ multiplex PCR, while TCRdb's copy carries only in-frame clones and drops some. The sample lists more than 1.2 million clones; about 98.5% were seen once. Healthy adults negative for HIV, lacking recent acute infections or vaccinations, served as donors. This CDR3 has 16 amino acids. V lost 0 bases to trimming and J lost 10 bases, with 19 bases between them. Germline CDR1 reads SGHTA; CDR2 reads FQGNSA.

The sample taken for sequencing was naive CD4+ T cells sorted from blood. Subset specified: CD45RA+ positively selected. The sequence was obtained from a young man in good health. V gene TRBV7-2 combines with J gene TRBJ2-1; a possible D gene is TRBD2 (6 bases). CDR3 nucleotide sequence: TGTGCCAGCAGCTTAGCTCTAAGGAGGGCATCAGGGGAGCAGTTCTTC. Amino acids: CASSLALRRASGEQFF.